This TCR beta chain originates from a study of cytomegalovirus exposure and HLA in healthy donors. PCR primers comprised 60 Vbeta and 13 Jbeta primers. Assay used: immunoSEQ multiplex PCR; TCRdb lists only in-frame clones, some missing. The sample shows about 180,000 clones, about four fifths of them seen only once. As regards this clone: The antigen is undetermined.

This CDR3 has 13 amino acids. J gave up 6 bases and V 9 bases, and 10 bases lay outside the gene matches. The germline V gene encodes CDR1 LNHDA and CDR2 SQIVND (reference sequence). Study results and caveats: It was shown in a later analysis that HLA-associated TCR beta chains were more clonally expanded than other, equally common chains.

The chain employs TRBV19 and TRBJ2-7, with TRBD1 matching 8 bases. The specimen sequenced was PBMCs. This TCR derives from a man younger than 45 in good health and CMV-seronegative. The chain's CDR3 is CASTQGDSVEQYF. CDR3 DNA sequence: TGTGCCAGCACACAGGGGGATTCCGTCGAGCAGTACTTC. The whole variable domain, remainder taken from reference TRBV19 and TRBJ2-7, is DGGITQSPKYLFRKEGQNVTLSCEQNLNHDAMYWYRQDPGQGLRLIYYSQIVNDFQKGDIAEGYSVSREKKESFPLTVTSAQKNPTAFYLCASTQGDSVEQYFGPGTRLTVT.